These 32 T cell receptor beta chains originate from one sample sequenced in a study of blood T cells in healthy people across ages. A sample-barcoded 5' primer and a J-beta primer mix were used in a second PCR of about 7 to 12 cycles. TCRdb reanalysed the 5' RACE reads using MiXCR and keeps one entry per CDR3 protein. The sample contains roughly 1.4 million distinct CDR3 sequences, roughly 60% of which appear only once. Sequenced input: blood. The receptor set was obtained from a man aged 18 to 30 in good health.

This clonotype was recorded a few times. The rearrangement joins TRBV3-1 to TRBJ2-7; tentatively, D is TRBD1 or TRBD2 (6 bases each). V was trimmed by 4 bases and J by 8 bases, leaving 18 bases between them. The germline V gene encodes CDR1 LGHDT and CDR2 YNNKEL (reference sequence). The CDR3 totals 14 residues. The DNA for the CDR3 is TGTGCCAGCAGCCCTGGGGGGCCTTTCAGTCAGCAGTACTTC. It codes for CASSPGGPFSQQYF.

Only one count was recorded for this clonotype. The CDR3 DNA sequence: TGTGCCAGCAGCCTAACTCCAGGGGAAAAGCAGTTCTTC. Its translation: CASSLTPGEKQFF. The rearrangement links TRBV3-1 to TRBJ2-1; D is perhaps TRBD1 (6 bases). Trimming pared 4 bases from V and 11 bases from J, leaving 15 bases between. The CDR3 is 13 amino acids. CDR1 is LGHDT and CDR2 is YNNKEL in the germline V gene (reference sequence).

The J gene is TRBJ1-5, the V gene TRBV6-2 or TRBV6-3; 8 nucleotides align to TRBD1. The germline gives CDR1 MNHEY, CDR2 SVGEGT. The length of the CDR3 is 12 residues. Trimming at V came to 6 bases and at J to 9 bases, leaving 4 bases not matched to a gene. The CDR3 loop is CASSPQGGPQHF. The CDR3 nucleotides are TGTGCCAGCAGCCCACAGGGGGGGCCCCAGCATTTT.

In this sample, this clonotype turned up a few times. The chain combines TRBV2 with TRBJ1-5, with D possibly matching TRBD1 (5 bases). Germline assignment: CDR1 SNHLY and CDR2 FYNNEI. This CDR3 spans 14 amino acids. V gave up 1 base and J gave up 7 bases, with 11 bases separating them. The CDR3 is CASSEVRGRQPQHF. CDR3 sequence (DNA): TGTGCCAGCAGTGAAGTGAGGGGACGGCAGCCCCAGCATTTT. Combining the CDR3 with reference TRBV2 and TRBJ1-5 gives the whole variable domain EPEVTQTPSHQVTQMGQEVILRCVPISNHLYFYWYRQILGQKVEFLVSFYNNEISEKSEIFDDQFSVERPDGSNFTLKIRSTKLEDSAMYFCASSEVRGRQPQHFGDGTRLSIL.

The chain has TRBV20-1 and TRBJ2-1, with D tentatively TRBD1 (5 bases). The J call could be wrong; TRBJ2-7 is a better fit for the DNA end. The CDR3 has 15 residues. The germline V gene encodes CDR1 DFQATT and CDR2 SNEGSKA (reference sequence). The CDR3 region is CSASEDSSSYNEQYF. In DNA, the CDR3 is TGCAGTGCTAGTGAAGACAGTAGCTCCTACAATGAGCAGTACTTC.

The chain recombines TRBV18 with TRBJ2-4; possibly TRBD1 or TRBD2 for D (5 bases each). CDR1 and CDR2 (germline): KGHSH, LQKENI. The germline V and J ends were trimmed by 2 bases and 1 base, with 24 bases remaining between them. This CDR3 spans 20 amino acids. CDR3 bases: TGTGCCAGCTCACCAGGGACCCGATACTCCCCCTGCGTGGCCAAAAACATTCAGTACTTC. This translates into CASSPGTRYSPCVAKNIQYF.

The chain recombines TRBV4-3 with TRBJ2-7; perhaps TRBD1 as D (5 bases). The germline V and J ends were trimmed by 0 bases and 3 bases, with 12 bases remaining between them. CDR3 size: 15 residues. Germline CDR1 LGHNA, CDR2 YSLEER. CDR3 DNA sequence: TGCGCCAGCAGCCAAGATTCCCTAGGGGTCTACGAGCAGTACTTC. It specifies CASSQDSLGVYEQYF.

The chain combines TRBV5-1 with TRBJ2-3; a possible D gene is TRBD2 (6 bases). This CDR3 spans 15 amino acids. Looked up from germline, CDR1 is SGHRS and CDR2 is YFSETQ. The V end lost 3 bases, the J end lost 5 bases, and 16 bases lay between the germline ends. CDR3 nucleotides: TGCGCCAGCAGCTGGGGCGGCGGGACCGGAGATACGCAGTATTTT. This encodes CASSWGGGTGDTQYF.

This clonotype appeared a single time. This chain joins TRBV7-9 and TRBJ2-7, with D unresolved. Germline-derived CDR1 and CDR2 are SEHNR and FQNEAQ (reference sequence). Trimming took 5 bases from V and 5 from J, leaving 10 bases between them. CDR3 size: 12 residues. CDR3 nucleotide sequence: TGTGCCAGCAGCCGGATGGGTGACGAGCAGTACTTC. Its protein is CASSRMGDEQYF. Supplemented by reference TRBV7-9 and TRBJ2-7, the full variable domain reads DTGVSQNPRHKITKRGQNVTFRCDPISEHNRLYWYRQTLGQGPEFLTYFQNEAQLEKSRLLSDRFSAERPKGSFSTLEIQRTEQGDSAMYLCASSRMGDEQYFGPGTRLTVT.

A few counts support this clonotype. CDR3 nucleotides: TGTGCCAGCAGCTTAGAGGGGAACACCGGGGAGCTGTTTTTT. Translating it yields CASSLEGNTGELFF. The chain joins TRBV7-2 to TRBJ2-2; D ambiguous. Trimming removed 1 base at V and 1 base at J, with 4 bases between. CDR1 and CDR2 (germline): SGHTA, FQGNSA. The length of the CDR3 is 14 residues.

This chain joins TRBV14 and TRBJ2-1, with D possibly being TRBD2 (6 bases). V was clipped by 2 bases and J by 0 bases, with 11 bases between them. This CDR3 is 16 amino acids long. Germline-derived CDR1 and CDR2 are SGHDN and FVKESK. The CDR3 loop reads CASSQWDSFSYNEQFF. In nucleotides, the CDR3 is TGTGCCAGCAGCCAATGGGACTCTTTCTCCTACAATGAGCAGTTCTTC.

The chain combines TRBV20-1 with TRBJ2-7, with 7 bases that match TRBD1. Germline V lookup: CDR1 DFQATT, CDR2 SNEGSKA (reference sequence). The CDR3 consists of 14 residues. V was clipped by 2 bases and J by 5 bases; unmatched bases: 9. The CDR3 coding sequence is TGCAGTGCTAGACCCCCAGGGGGTTCCCACGAGCAGTACTTC. Its translation: CSARPPGGSHEQYF.

The V and J genes are TRBV3-1 and TRBJ1-2; D not certain. Germline V gives CDR1 LGHDT, CDR2 YNNKEL (reference sequence). V dropped 3 bases and J dropped 4 bases, with 9 bases sitting between them. CDR3 size: 13 residues. For the CDR3, the DNA is TGTGCCAGCAGCCATGTGACATTCTATGGCTACACCTTC. Its translation: CASSHVTFYGYTF.

V usage is TRBV6-2 or TRBV6-3 and J usage is TRBJ1-1; no clear D gene. The CDR3 is 15 amino acids. In germline, CDR1 is MNHEY, CDR2 SVGEGT. With 0 bases removed from V and 4 bases from J, the gap between germline ends came to 12 bases. The chain's CDR3 is CASSYSMIGGTEAFF. The CDR3 DNA reads as TGTGCCAGCAGTTACTCGATGATCGGAGGCACTGAAGCTTTCTTT.

This sequence joins TRBV7-2 and TRBJ2-7; D uncertain. CDR3 length equals 12 residues. Germline loops: CDR1 SGHTA, CDR2 FQGNSA. The V end lost 1 base, the J end lost 5 bases, and 6 bases lay between the germline ends. This chain's CDR3 is CASSLVYDEQYF. The CDR3 nucleotides are TGTGCCAGCAGCTTAGTGTACGACGAGCAGTACTTC.

This clonotype was found once. J is TRBJ1-1 and V is TRBV4-1; tentative D call: TRBD1 (6 bases). V lost 4 bases, J lost 5 bases, and 14 bases lay in between. Germline loops: CDR1 MGHRA, CDR2 YSYEKL. The CDR3 is 14 residues long. The CDR3: CASSPDSGITEAFF. The DNA for the CDR3 is TGCGCCAGCAGCCCGGACAGTGGGATTACTGAAGCTTTCTTT.

This clonotype has more than one count but fewer than ten. CDR3 coding DNA: TGTGCCAGCAGCCACCCGACAGGGAGCTATGGCTACACCTTC. It translates to CASSHPTGSYGYTF. The chain is built from TRBV4-2 and TRBJ1-2, with 7 nucleotides matching TRBD1. Germline CDR1 reads LGHNA; CDR2 reads YNFKEQ. Germline trimming cut 3 bases from V and 4 bases from J; bases unmatched to any gene: 5. The CDR3 contains 14 residues.

The chain uses TRBV27 and TRBJ2-4, with D possibly matching TRBD1 (6 bases). The J call may be faulty, since TRBJ2-7 better matches the DNA end. Germline V gene data show CDR1 as MNHEY and CDR2 as SMNVEV (reference sequence). CDR3 length: 13 residues. The CDR3 bases are TGTGCCACCAGGGGCAGGGCCACCTACGAGCAGTACTTC. Its translation: CATRGRATYEQYF.

The CDR3 DNA follows: TGTGCCAGCAGTTACTCCTATCCGTCTCTGAATGAGCAGTTCTTC. It translates to CASSYSYPSLNEQFF. V usage is TRBV6-2 or TRBV6-3 and J usage is TRBJ2-1, with unresolved D. Trimming removed 0 bases from V and 7 bases from J, with 13 bases in between. CDR3 length: 15 residues. Germline V gene sequence: CDR1 MNHEY, CDR2 SVGEGT.

V and J are TRBV7-2 and TRBJ2-7; 7 bases are shared with TRBD2. From germline, CDR1 is SGHTA and CDR2 FQGNSA. Trimming at V came to 1 base and at J to 2 bases, leaving 8 bases not matched to a gene. The CDR3 covers 16 residues. CDR3 sequence reads: CASSLEAVAGPYEQYF. DNA of the CDR3: TGTGCCAGCAGCTTAGAAGCGGTAGCGGGTCCCTACGAGCAGTACTTC.

V and J are TRBV20-1 and TRBJ2-3; no reliable D call. V gave up 5 bases and J gave up 3 bases, with 12 bases separating them. This CDR3 is built from 13 residues. Germline V CDR1 and CDR2: DFQATT, SNEGSKA (reference sequence). The CDR3 sequence is CSAPSGYTDTQYF. In DNA form, the CDR3 reads TGCAGTGCTCCTTCTGGCTATACAGATACGCAGTATTTT.

The gene calls are TRBV7-9 and TRBJ2-5; the match to TRBD1 covers 7 bases. Trimming took 4 bases from V and 2 from J; bases not matched to a gene: 7. This CDR3 is built from 15 residues. Germline CDR1 and CDR2: SEHNR and FQNEAQ (reference sequence). The chain's CDR3 is CASSSPDRRQETQYF. CDR3 DNA sequence: TGTGCCAGCAGCTCGCCGGACAGGCGTCAAGAGACCCAGTACTTC. Full variable domain (remainder filled in from reference TRBV7-9 and TRBJ2-5): DTGVSQNPRHKITKRGQNVTFRCDPISEHNRLYWYRQTLGQGPEFLTYFQNEAQLEKSRLLSDRFSAERPKGSFSTLEIQRTEQGDSAMYLCASSSPDRRQETQYFGPGTRLLVL.

The rearrangement joins TRBV6-5 to TRBJ1-3, with D tentatively TRBD1 (5 bases). This CDR3 region has 14 residues. The V gene's germline CDR1 is MNHEY and CDR2 SVGAGI. V lost 8 bases and J lost 8, with 19 bases in between. DNA for the CDR3: TGTGCCAGCCTCTCGACAGTGCTAGGGGACACCATATATTTT. Its translation: CASLSTVLGDTIYF.

There are a few counts of this clonotype. The CDR3 is CASSVNPDSQETQYF. The CDR3 DNA reads as TGTGCCAGCAGCGTTAATCCGGACAGCCAAGAGACCCAGTACTTC. The rearrangement joins TRBV9 to TRBJ2-5; TRBD1 might be the D (6 bases). Trimming pared 2 bases from V and 1 base from J, leaving 12 bases between. The CDR3 is 15 amino acids. The V gene's germline CDR1 is SGDLS and CDR2 YYNGEE.

The chain joins TRBV6-2 or TRBV6-3 to TRBJ2-3; D gene unclear. This CDR3 contains 14 residues. V dropped 4 bases and J dropped 4 bases, with 12 bases sitting between them. Per the germline V gene, CDR1 is MNHEY and CDR2 is SVGEGT. The chain's CDR3 is CASSLASSADTQYF. The CDR3 nucleotides are TGTGCCAGCAGTTTAGCCTCGTCAGCAGATACGCAGTATTTT.

The V call is TRBV7-8, the J call TRBJ2-7, with D possibly being TRBD1 (6 bases). With 7 bases removed from V and 4 bases from J, the gap between germline ends came to 14 bases. CDR3 size: 13 residues. Germline V gene lookup returns CDR1 SGHVS and CDR2 FQNEAQ. The CDR3 DNA reads as TGTGCCAGCAAAAGACAGGCCGCTTACGAGCAGTACTTC. Translated: CASKRQAAYEQYF.

This clonotype was found a few times. The chain joins TRBV10-3 to TRBJ2-6; tentative D call: TRBD1 (6 bases). V was cut by 9 bases and J by 0 bases, with 12 bases left in between. CDR1 ENHRY and CDR2 SYGVKD come from the germline V gene. The CDR3 loop spans 15 amino acids. CDR3 protein: CAIKGHSSGANVLTF. In DNA form, the CDR3 reads TGTGCCATAAAGGGACACTCCTCTGGGGCCAACGTCCTGACTTTC.

V and J are TRBV3-1 and TRBJ2-1; 7 nucleotides align to TRBD2. There are 17 residues in the CDR3. J lost 0 bases, V lost 5 bases, and 10 bases had no gene match. Germline V gene sequence: CDR1 LGHDT, CDR2 YNNKEL (reference sequence). As DNA, the CDR3 is TGTGCCAGCAGCGAGACAGCGGGGCTGAGCTCCTACAATGAGCAGTTCTTC. This encodes CASSETAGLSSYNEQFF.

The chain links TRBV12-3 or TRBV12-4 to TRBJ1-2; weak D call: TRBD1 (5 bases). CDR3 size: 18 residues. V was shortened by 5 bases and J by 8 bases, with 30 bases between the two germline ends. CDR3 loop: CASSPTMFRGDPTYGYTF. Written as DNA, the CDR3 is TGTGCCAGCAGTCCCACCATGTTCCGGGGGGACCCCACCTACGGCTACACCTTC.

This clonotype came up once. One junction end disagrees with the germline gene, perhaps due to a read error. The rearrangement uses TRBV10-3 and TRBJ2-7; D remains unclear. The CDR3 totals 12 residues. CDR1 and CDR2 from the germline V gene are ENHRY and SYGVKD. The chain's CDR3 is CATSESTNEQYF. The CDR3 DNA reads as TGTGCCACCAGTGAGTCGACGAACGAGCAGTACTTC.

This chain connects TRBV6-5 to TRBJ1-2; a weak D match, TRBD1 (5 bases). V lost 0 bases, J lost 8 bases, and 19 bases lay in between. Germline V gene lookup returns CDR1 MNHEY and CDR2 SVGAGI. This CDR3 contains 16 residues. The CDR3 loop is CASSYSIGTDVSGYTF. In DNA, the CDR3 is TGTGCCAGCAGTTACTCAATTGGGACGGACGTCTCCGGCTACACCTTC.

The sample holds a few counts of this clonotype. The chain is built from TRBV15 and TRBJ2-5, with a possible D match to TRBD2 (6 bases). Germline V gene lookup returns CDR1 LNHNV and CDR2 YYDKDF (reference sequence). This CDR3 is built from 13 residues. V was trimmed by 4 bases and J by 4 bases, leaving 10 bases between them. CDR3 sequence: CATSTHGGETQYF. CDR3 DNA: TGTGCCACCAGCACCCACGGGGGAGAGACCCAGTACTTC.